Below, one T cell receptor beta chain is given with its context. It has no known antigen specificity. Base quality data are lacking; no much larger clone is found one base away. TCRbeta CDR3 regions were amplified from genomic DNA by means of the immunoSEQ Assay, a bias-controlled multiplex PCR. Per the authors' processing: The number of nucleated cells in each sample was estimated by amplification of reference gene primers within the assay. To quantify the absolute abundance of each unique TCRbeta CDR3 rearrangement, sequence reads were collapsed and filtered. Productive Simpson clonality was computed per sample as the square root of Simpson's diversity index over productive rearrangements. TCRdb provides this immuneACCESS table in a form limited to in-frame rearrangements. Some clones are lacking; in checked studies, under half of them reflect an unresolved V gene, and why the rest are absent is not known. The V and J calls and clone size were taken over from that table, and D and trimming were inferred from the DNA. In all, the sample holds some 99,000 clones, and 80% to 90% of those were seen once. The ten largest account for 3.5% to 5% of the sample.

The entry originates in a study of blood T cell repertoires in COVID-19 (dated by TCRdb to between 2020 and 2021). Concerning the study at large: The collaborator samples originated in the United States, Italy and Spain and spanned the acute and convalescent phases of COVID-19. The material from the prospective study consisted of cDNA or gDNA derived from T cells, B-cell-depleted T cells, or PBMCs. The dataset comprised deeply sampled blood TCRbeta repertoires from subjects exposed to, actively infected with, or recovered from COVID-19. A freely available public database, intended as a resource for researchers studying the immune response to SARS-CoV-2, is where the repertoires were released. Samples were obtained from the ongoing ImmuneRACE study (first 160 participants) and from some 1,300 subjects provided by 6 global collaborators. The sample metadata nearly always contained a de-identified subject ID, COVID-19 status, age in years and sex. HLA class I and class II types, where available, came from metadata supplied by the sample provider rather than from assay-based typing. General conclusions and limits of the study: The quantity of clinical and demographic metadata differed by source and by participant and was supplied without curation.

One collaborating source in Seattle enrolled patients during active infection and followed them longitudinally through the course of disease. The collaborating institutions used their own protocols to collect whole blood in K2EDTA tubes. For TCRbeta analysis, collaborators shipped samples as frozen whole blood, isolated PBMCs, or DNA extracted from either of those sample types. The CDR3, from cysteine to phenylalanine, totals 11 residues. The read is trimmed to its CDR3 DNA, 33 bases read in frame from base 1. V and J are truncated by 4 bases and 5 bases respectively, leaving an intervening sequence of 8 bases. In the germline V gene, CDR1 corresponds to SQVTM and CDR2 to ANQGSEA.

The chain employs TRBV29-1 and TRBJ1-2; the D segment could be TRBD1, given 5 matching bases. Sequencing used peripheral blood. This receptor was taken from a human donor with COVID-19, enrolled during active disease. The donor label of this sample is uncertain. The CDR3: CSVGAGYGYTF. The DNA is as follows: TGCAGCGTTGGGGCAGGGTATGGCTACACCTTC.